This T cell receptor beta chain came from a study of early T cells in non-severe SARS-CoV-2 infection. Study-wide background: Sequenced bulk RNA came from whole blood that was unsorted, and chains were unpaired. Study outcomes and limitations: Reliance on VDJdb matching favored anti-spike CD8 responses; private and CD4 specificities were missed.

Individual cDNA molecules were tagged with unique molecular identifiers, the study reported. TCRdb ran MiXCR on the 5' RACE reads and lists one entry per CDR3 protein. The data show 55,000 to 85,000 distinct CDR3 sequences, with approximately 14% seen just once and around 15% held by the top ten. This clonotype occurred a few times. The antigen remains undetermined. This CDR3 region has 12 residues. The ends lost 8 bases at V and 7 bases at J; junction bases unmatched: 2. In germline, CDR1 is SEHNR, CDR2 FQNEAQ (reference sequence). The sequenced sample was whole blood. The sequence derives from an adult who was a healthcare worker with PCR-confirmed SARS-CoV-2 infection or an uninfected control (not recorded which). The gene calls are TRBV7-9 and TRBJ1-6; 7 bases agree with TRBD1. Written as DNA, the CDR3 is TGTGCCAGCGGACAGGAGAATTCACCCCTCCACTTT. Residues: CASGQENSPLHF.